Listed here is a single T cell receptor beta chain. The V gene lost 0 bases and the J gene lost 5 bases, with 15 bases spanning the gap. The CDR3 is 15 residues long. Germline lookup yields CDR1 SQVTM and CDR2 ANQGSEA. Produced via immunoSEQ multiplex PCR; TCRdb's table is partial and in-frame only. The sample yields 230,000 or so clones, 70% to 90% seen once. This sample stems from a study of cytomegalovirus exposure and HLA in healthy donors. The chain uses TRBV29-1 and TRBJ2-3; tentatively, D is TRBD1 (6 bases). Sequencing was performed on PBMCs. The receptor comes from a woman aged 18-30 years in good health and CMV-seronegative. CDR3 region: CSVEDLRGWGDTQYF. Written as DNA, the CDR3 is TGCAGCGTTGAAGATTTAAGGGGGTGGGGAGATACGCAGTATTTT.